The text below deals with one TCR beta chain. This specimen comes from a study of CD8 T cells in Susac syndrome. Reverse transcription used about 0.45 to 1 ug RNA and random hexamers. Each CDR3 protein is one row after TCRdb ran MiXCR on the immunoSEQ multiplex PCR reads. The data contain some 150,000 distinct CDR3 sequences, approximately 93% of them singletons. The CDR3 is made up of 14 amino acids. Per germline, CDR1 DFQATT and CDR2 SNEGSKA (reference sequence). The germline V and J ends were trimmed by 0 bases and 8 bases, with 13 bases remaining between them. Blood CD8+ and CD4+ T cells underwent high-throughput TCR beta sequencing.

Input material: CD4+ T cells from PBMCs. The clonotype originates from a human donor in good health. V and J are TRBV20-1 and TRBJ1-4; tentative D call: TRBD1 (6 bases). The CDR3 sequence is CSARELGADEKLFF. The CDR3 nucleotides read TGCAGTGCTAGAGAGTTGGGGGCGGACGAAAAACTGTTTTTT.